This is a list of T cell receptor beta chains from one sample in a study of T cell repertoires in cytomegalovirus infection. TCRdb redid the calling of the reads with MiXCR, one entry per CDR3 protein. The sample carries approximately 300,000 distinct CDR3 sequences, approximately 32% recorded once. No cognate antigen is known for these TCRs. The source was cultured PBMCs, collected from culture after CMV antigen stimulation. These TCRs come from a human donor in good health (CMV status not recorded). Some clones in this sample may be carry-over from other donors' samples. Each CDR3 is given with its conserved first and last residue. The D gene is left open where the match is weak. Clone size, where shown, is once, few, many, or a class for clones that have expanded.

abundance	d_gene	j_gene	v_gene	CDR3aa	CDR3nt
few	TRBD1	TRBJ2-4	TRBV19	CASSMGTGASKNIQYF	TGTGCCAGTAGTATGGGGACAGGGGCCTCCAAAAACATTCAGTACTTC
few	TRBD2	TRBJ2-7	TRBV7-8	CASSLESGTSYEQYF	TGTGCCAGCAGCTTAGAGAGCGGGACCTCCTACGAGCAGTACTTC
once	.	TRBJ2-7	TRBV7-3	CASSPRVGYYEQYF	TGTGCCAGCAGCCCCAGGGTCGGCTACTACGAGCAGTACTTC
few	.	TRBJ2-5	TRBV7-8	CASSLARAEETQYF	TGTGCCAGCAGCTTAGCGCGGGCGGAAGAGACCCAGTACTTC
few	.	TRBJ1-1	TRBV3-1	CASSQFSTMNTEAFF	TGTGCCAGCAGCCAATTCTCCACAATGAACACTGAAGCTTTCTTT
.	.	TRBJ2-4	TRBV6-1	CASRVSKNIQYF	TGTGCCAGCAGGGTTTCCAAAAACATTCAGTACTTC
many	.	TRBJ1-5	TRBV12-3/TRBV12-4	CASPSPPMNQPQHF	TGTGCCAGCCCCTCCCCCCCCATGAATCAGCCCCAGCATTTT
.	.	TRBJ2-2	TRBV5-1	CASSSRGSGELFF	TGCGCCAGCAGCTCCAGGGGAAGCGGGGAGCTGTTTTTT
.	TRBD1	TRBJ2-7	TRBV7-6	CASSGTGDAYEQYF	TGTGCCAGCTCCGGGACAGGGGACGCCTACGAGCAGTACTTC
.	.	TRBJ2-5	TRBV2	CASGDDGQETQYF	TGTGCCAGCGGAGATGACGGCCAAGAGACCCAGTACTTC
few	.	TRBJ2-2	TRBV19	CASTPEQGNTGELFF	TGTGCCAGTACCCCCGAGCAGGGGAACACCGGGGAGCTGTTTTTT
many	.	TRBJ1-5	TRBV28	CASSPSPGWYSNQPQHF	TGTGCCAGCAGTCCCTCCCCGGGGTGGTATAGCAATCAGCCCCAGCATTTT
few	.	TRBJ1-4	TRBV28	CASGASGDPNEKLFF	TGTGCCAGCGGGGCGTCAGGGGACCCTAATGAAAAACTGTTTTTT
.	.	TRBJ2-3	TRBV20-1	CSARVGHRAPDTQYF	TGCAGTGCTAGAGTGGGACATCGAGCCCCAGATACGCAGTATTTT
.	TRBD2	TRBJ2-1	TRBV19	CASSGKGRTSGYNEQFF	TGTGCCAGTAGTGGAAAGGGGCGGACTAGCGGTTACAATGAGCAGTTCTTC
few	TRBD1	TRBJ1-1	TRBV12-3/TRBV12-4	CASSVGTGGSTEAFF	TGTGCCAGCAGTGTTGGGACAGGGGGTAGCACTGAAGCTTTCTTT
.	.	TRBJ2-3	TRBV27	CASSLSQGAPDTQYF	TGTGCCAGCAGTTTAAGCCAGGGTGCCCCAGATACGCAGTATTTT
few	TRBD1	TRBJ2-2	TRBV10-2	CASSVPDRATGELFF	TGCGCCAGCAGTGTACCGGACAGGGCCACCGGGGAGCTGTTTTTT
few	TRBD1	TRBJ1-2	TRBV7-9	CASSDDRTGKGGYTF	TGTGCCAGCAGCGACGATAGGACAGGGAAAGGCGGCTACACCTTC
.	.	TRBJ1-2	TRBV19	CASIGVRDGSNYGYTF	TGTGCCAGTATAGGGGTGCGGGACGGCTCTAACTATGGCTACACCTTC
few	.	TRBJ1-2	TRBV7-3	CASSLRPGYTF	TGTGCCAGCAGCTTAAGACCTGGCTACACCTTC
.	TRBD1	TRBJ2-5	TRBV3-1	CASRHNRGPQETQYF	TGTGCCAGCAGGCATAACAGGGGCCCACAAGAGACCCAGTACTTC
.	.	TRBJ2-1	TRBV28	CASSQGEVLYNEQFF	TGTGCCAGCAGTCAAGGGGAGGTACTCTACAATGAGCAGTTCTTC
.	.	TRBJ2-7	TRBV2	CASSAQGADRGDEQYF	TGTGCCAGCAGTGCGCAGGGGGCGGATCGGGGGGACGAGCAGTACTTC
many	TRBD1	TRBJ1-5	TRBV19	CASSIKGTGTQPQHF	TGTGCCAGTAGTATTAAGGGGACAGGTACTCAGCCCCAGCATTTT
many	.	TRBJ1-1	TRBV7-2	CASSQEGGNTEAFF	TGTGCCAGCAGCCAAGAAGGGGGGAACACTGAAGCTTTCTTT
.	TRBD1	TRBJ2-7	TRBV7-2	CASSLAGTGYYEQYF	TGTGCCAGCAGCTTAGCCGGGACAGGGTATTACGAGCAGTACTTC
.	.	TRBJ2-3	TRBV28	CASSLLGPPADTQYF	TGTGCCAGCAGTTTACTCGGACCCCCAGCAGATACGCAGTATTTT
few	.	TRBJ1-2	TRBV20-1	CSAPPPQHYGYTF	TGCAGTGCTCCCCCGCCGCAGCACTATGGCTACACCTTC
few	TRBD2	TRBJ2-2	TRBV7-9	CASSLEAGASFANTGELFF	TGTGCCAGCAGCTTAGAAGCGGGGGCCTCCTTTGCGAACACCGGGGAGCTGTTTTTT
.	TRBD2	TRBJ2-1	TRBV6-1	CASNLAGVPYNEQFF	TGTGCCAGCAACTTAGCGGGAGTGCCCTACAATGAGCAGTTCTTC
.	TRBD2	TRBJ2-1	TRBV5-5	CASSSRLAGALKPEQFF	TGTGCCAGCAGCTCCAGACTAGCGGGGGCATTAAAGCCCGAGCAGTTCTTC
few	.	TRBJ2-2	TRBV7-2	CASSQGLNTGELFF	TGTGCCAGCAGTCAAGGGCTGAACACCGGGGAGCTGTTTTTT
few	.	TRBJ2-7	TRBV5-1	CASSRSGREREPNEQYF	TGCGCCAGCAGCCGTTCGGGACGGGAACGGGAGCCCAACGAGCAGTACTTC
few	.	TRBJ2-2	TRBV7-2	CASSLGSYNTGELFF	TGTGCCAGCAGCTTAGGGAGCTACAACACCGGGGAGCTGTTTTTT
few	.	TRBJ2-7	TRBV27	CASSSSDSSNSYEQYF	TGTGCCAGCAGTTCCTCGGACAGTTCGAACTCCTACGAGCAGTACTTC
.	.	TRBJ1-1	TRBV3-1	CASSQDWEGINTEAFF	TGTGCCAGCAGCCAAGATTGGGAGGGTATAAACACTGAAGCTTTCTTT
.	.	TRBJ2-7	TRBV7-9	CASSQRGPTYF	TGTGCCAGCAGCCAACGGGGGCCGACGTACTTC
few	.	TRBJ1-2	TRBV11-2	CASSLRRDPYNYGYTF	TGTGCCAGCAGCCTAAGGAGGGACCCATATAACTATGGCTACACCTTC
.	.	TRBJ1-2	TRBV7-3	CASSLNRNSNYGYTF	TGTGCCAGCAGCTTAAACCGAAACTCTAACTATGGCTACACCTTC
.	TRBD2	TRBJ2-1	TRBV11-2	CASSLGGGLQWEQFF	TGTGCCAGCAGCTTAGGGGGGGGGTTACAATGGGAGCAGTTCTTC
few	.	TRBJ1-2	TRBV7-9	CASSLVNQGSGYTF	TGTGCCAGCAGCTTAGTTAATCAGGGCTCTGGCTACACCTTC
few	TRBD1	TRBJ1-1	TRBV5-1	CASSLGDRDSTEAFF	TGCGCCAGCAGCTTGGGGGACAGGGATAGCACTGAAGCTTTCTTT
few	TRBD2	TRBJ2-4	TRBV10-3	CAISDPSGSENIQYF	TGTGCCATCAGTGACCCCAGCGGGAGTGAAAACATTCAGTACTTC